This TCR beta chain was captured by sequencing in a study of blood T cell repertoires in COVID-19 (dated by TCRdb to 2018 to 2021). Regarding the complete study: Samples covering the acute and convalescent phases of COVID-19 were provided by collaborators in the United States, Italy and Spain. The samples were drawn from two sources: the first 160 participants of the ongoing ImmuneRACE study, and some 1,300 subjects contributed by 6 global collaborators. Subjects who had been exposed to COVID-19, were actively infected with it, or had recovered from it provided the deeply sampled blood TCRbeta repertoires that made up the dataset. Sample metadata almost always included a de-identified subject ID, COVID-19 status, age in years and sex. The prospective study material was composed of cDNA or gDNA derived from T cells, B-cell-depleted T cells, or PBMCs. Where available, HLA class I and class II types were taken from metadata supplied by the sample provider and were not determined by assay-based typing. A freely available public database, intended as a resource for researchers studying the immune response to SARS-CoV-2, is where the repertoires were released.

The immunoSEQ Assay, a bias-controlled multiplex PCR, was used to amplify TCRbeta CDR3 regions from genomic DNA. The original methods were these. Nucleated cell counts per sample were estimated from amplification of reference gene primers within the assay. Sequence reads were collapsed and filtered to measure the absolute abundance of every unique TCRbeta CDR3 rearrangement. For each sample, productive Simpson clonality was calculated as the square root of Simpson's diversity index across productive rearrangements. This is the immuneACCESS table as TCRdb keeps it, with only in-frame sequences that have V and J called. A part of the clones is gone; compared with another copy, unresolved V genes explain less than half, and the rest is unexplained. Clone size and V and J calls were adopted from that table, with D and trimming inferred from the DNA. Across this sample there are about 120,000 clones, with approximately 81% seen only once. The top ten hold 3.5% to 4% of the sample.

The collaborating institutions used their own protocols to collect whole blood in K2EDTA tubes. For TCRbeta analysis, collaborator samples were shipped as frozen whole blood, as isolated PBMCs, or as DNA extracted from either sample type. Beyond this particular receptor, the publication reports: Clinical and demographic metadata were provided uncurated, with the amount varying by source and participant.

As for this clone: It lacks a known antigen. No much larger clone exists at a distance of one base, and base qualities are not known.

Deletion took 3 bases off V and 3 bases off J, with a span of 20 bases between the germline ends. The CDR3 contains 17 residues, cysteine and phenylalanine counted. Only CDR3 DNA remains: 51 bases, in frame from the first base. Taken from the germline V gene, the CDR1 and CDR2 loops are SGHAT and FQNNGV. The sequence was obtained from a woman between 45 and 60 years old with acute or convalescent COVID-19. The chain joins TRBV11-2 to TRBJ2-5, and the D gene may be TRBD2, 6 bases matching. The sequencing input was peripheral blood. The DNA sequence reads TGTGCCAGCAGCTTGAACCGAGCTGCCAGGACTAAAGAGACCCAGTACTTC. Its translation is CASSLNRAARTKETQYF.